Listed here are 13 T cell receptor beta chains from one sample, sequenced in a study of neurological immune-mediated disorders. Via MiXCR, TCRdb re-called the 5' RACE reads, giving one row per CDR3 protein. The sample has about 48,000 distinct CDR3 sequences; about 5.8% are singletons. The material sequenced was CD4+ T cells from blood. The origin of the receptors is a woman younger than 30 with multiple sclerosis.

A few counts support this clonotype. The chain recombines TRBV4-3 with TRBJ2-3; no firm D call. V was shortened by 1 base and J by 6 bases, with 14 bases between the two germline ends. In germline, CDR1 is LGHNA, CDR2 YSLEER. The CDR3 runs 15 residues. This CDR3 reads CASSQGRASSDTQYF. CDR3 coding DNA: TGCGCCAGCAGCCAAGGCCGAGCTAGTTCTGATACGCAGTATTTT.

Ten or more counts support this clonotype. The genes are TRBV12-3 or TRBV12-4 and TRBJ1-5; D possibly corresponds to TRBD1 (5 bases). The V and J ends lost 5 bases and 0 bases respectively, with 8 bases between them. This CDR3 is built from 14 residues. The CDR3: CASSRQNSNQPQHF. For the CDR3, the DNA is TGTGCCAGCAGTCGACAGAATAGCAATCAGCCCCAGCATTTT.

There are a few counts of this clonotype. The rearrangement links TRBV29-1 to TRBJ1-5; D may be TRBD1 (6 bases). Germline V gives CDR1 SQVTM, CDR2 ANQGSEA. Trimming took 8 bases from V and 2 from J, leaving 10 bases between them. The CDR3 extends over 12 amino acids. The CDR3 is CSIGQRNQPQHF. The CDR3 DNA sequence: TGCAGCATAGGACAGCGCAATCAGCCCCAGCATTTT.

This clonotype was counted ten times or more. The rearrangement links TRBV10-2 to TRBJ1-2; a possible D gene is TRBD1 (6 bases). CDR1 and CDR2 (germline): WSHSY, SAAADI. CDR3 length: 15 amino acids. Between the trimmed V and J ends, which lost 0 bases and 4 bases, there was a span of 12 bases. The CDR3 reads CASSESGRGSYGYTF. The CDR3 coding sequence is TGCGCCAGCAGTGAGTCAGGCAGGGGAAGCTATGGCTACACCTTC.

This clonotype was detected ten times or more. The chain combines TRBV5-5 with TRBJ1-5; no clear D gene. The V gene's germline CDR1 is SGHKS and CDR2 YYEKEE (reference sequence). The CDR3 loop spans 12 amino acids. V was trimmed by 4 bases and J by 5 bases, leaving 7 bases between them. DNA for the CDR3: TGTGCCAGCAGCGAGAGGGATCAGCCCCAGCATTTT. It codes for CASSERDQPQHF.

This clonotype appeared many times. The chain recombines TRBV10-3 with TRBJ2-4; TRBD2 aligns across 12 bases. Germline V lookup: CDR1 ENHRY, CDR2 SYGVKD. Trimming took 7 bases from V and 2 from J; bases not matched to a gene: 15. This CDR3 comprises 19 residues. The CDR3 DNA follows: TGTGCCATCACTCAGTTCCCCCTGACTAGCGGGAGATCCAAAAACATTCAGTACTTC. This sequence encodes CAITQFPLTSGRSKNIQYF.

This clonotype appeared a few times. The rearrangement links TRBV19 to TRBJ2-3; D is unclear. The CDR3 consists of 16 residues. Germline V gene data show CDR1 as LNHDA and CDR2 as SQIVND (reference sequence). V was cut by 5 bases and J by 4 bases, with 19 bases left in between. CDR3 sequence: CASSYQTPFRPDTQYF. The CDR3 bases are TGTGCCAGTAGTTACCAGACCCCGTTTCGTCCAGATACGCAGTATTTT.

This clonotype was seen ten or more times. The V and J genes are TRBV12-3 or TRBV12-4 and TRBJ1-1; D uncertain. This CDR3 comprises 16 residues. The germline V and J ends were trimmed by 4 bases and 3 bases, with 18 bases remaining between them. DNA for the CDR3: TGTGCCAGCAGTTCCCGACAAAGGGTATATGACACTGAAGCTTTCTTT. Residues: CASSSRQRVYDTEAFF.

This clonotype was counted at least ten times. This chain links TRBV12-3 or TRBV12-4 with TRBJ1-1, with D possibly TRBD1 on 5 matching bases. This CDR3 comprises 14 residues. Trimming left V 8 bases short and J 7 bases short, with 20 bases between. CDR3 protein: CASGLFKGSDEAFF. CDR3 bases: TGTGCCAGCGGTCTTTTTAAGGGGTCTGATGAAGCTTTCTTT.

This clonotype was picked up many times. The chain is built from TRBV7-2 and TRBJ2-1, with TRBD2 identical over 11 bases. The ends lost 0 bases at V and 7 bases at J; junction bases unmatched: 5. Germline lookup yields CDR1 SGHTA and CDR2 FQGNSA. This CDR3 comprises 16 residues. As DNA, the CDR3 is TGTGCCAGCAGCTTAGCGCGGTCTAGCGGGGGGAATGAGCAGTTCTTC. This sequence encodes CASSLARSSGGNEQFF.

The rearrangement links TRBV9 to TRBJ2-1; D call uncertain. V was clipped by 5 bases and J by 5 bases, with 17 bases between them. The CDR3 extends over 15 amino acids. Germline CDR1 and CDR2: SGDLS and YYNGEE. CDR3: CASSFTHRRDNEQFF. The CDR3 nucleotides read TGTGCCAGCAGTTTCACCCATCGAAGGGACAATGAGCAGTTCTTC.

Ten or more counts support this clonotype. The genes are TRBV20-1 and TRBJ2-7, with D tentatively TRBD2 (5 bases). Trimming left V 4 bases short and J 3 bases short, with 13 bases between. Germline lookup yields CDR1 DFQATT and CDR2 SNEGSKA (reference sequence). The CDR3 runs 13 residues. The CDR3 region has the DNA TGCAGTGCTACCACCGGACTTAACTACGAGCAGTACGTC. This codes for CSATTGLNYEQYV.

This clonotype was detected many times. The chain employs TRBV27 and TRBJ1-2; possible D gene TRBD1, 5 bases. The length of the CDR3 is 15 residues. Germline V gene data show CDR1 as MNHEY and CDR2 as SMNVEV (reference sequence). Deletions cut 2 bases from V and 4 bases from J, with 14 bases between. CDR3 nucleotides: TGTGCCAGCAGTTTAAAGGGGCCAGTATTCTATGGCTACACCTTC. Its protein product is CASSLKGPVFYGYTF.